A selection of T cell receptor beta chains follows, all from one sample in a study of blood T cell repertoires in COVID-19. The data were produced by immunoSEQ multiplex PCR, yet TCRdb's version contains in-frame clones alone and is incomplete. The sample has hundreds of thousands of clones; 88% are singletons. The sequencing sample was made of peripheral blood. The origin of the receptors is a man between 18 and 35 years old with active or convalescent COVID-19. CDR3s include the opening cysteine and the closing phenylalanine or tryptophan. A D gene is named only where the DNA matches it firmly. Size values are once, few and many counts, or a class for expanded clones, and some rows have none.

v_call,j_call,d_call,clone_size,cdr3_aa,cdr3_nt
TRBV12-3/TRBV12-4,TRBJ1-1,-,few,CASNGGGNTEAFF,TGTGCCAGCAATGGGGGAGGGAACACTGAAGCTTTCTTT
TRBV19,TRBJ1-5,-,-,CASSIFGEDNQPQHF,TGTGCCAGTAGTATTTTTGGTGAGGACAATCAGCCCCAGCATTTT
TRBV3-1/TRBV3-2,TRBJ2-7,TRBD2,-,CASSQVAGGAEQYF,TGTGCCAGCAGCCAAGTAGCGGGGGGGGCCGAGCAGTACTTC
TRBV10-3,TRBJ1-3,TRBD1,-,CAISGTASGNTIYF,TGTGCCATCAGCGGGACAGCCTCTGGAAACACCATATATTTT
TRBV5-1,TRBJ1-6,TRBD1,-,CASSLSGGRDSPLHF,TGCGCCAGCAGCTTGTCAGGGGGTCGTGATTCACCCCTCCACTTT
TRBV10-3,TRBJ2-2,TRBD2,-,CAISLAGGTPSNTGELFF,TGTGCCATCAGTCTAGCGGGGGGGACACCATCGAACACCGGGGAGCTGTTTTTT
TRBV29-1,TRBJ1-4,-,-,CSVEAEDEKLFF,TGCAGCGTTGAGGCGGAAGATGAAAAACTGTTTTTT
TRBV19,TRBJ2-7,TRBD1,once,CASSIVSNRGLGEQYF,TGTGCCAGTAGTATAGTCTCGAACAGGGGGCTCGGCGAGCAGTACTTC
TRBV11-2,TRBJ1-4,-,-,CASSLDWSGEKLFF,TGTGCCAGCAGCTTAGATTGGAGTGGGGAAAAACTGTTTTTT
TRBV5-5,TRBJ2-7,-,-,CASSFTGPGDEQYF,TGTGCCAGCAGCTTTACAGGGCCCGGGGACGAGCAGTACTTC
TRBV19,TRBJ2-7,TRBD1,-,CASSENRGRSEQYF,TGTGCCAGTAGTGAAAACAGGGGGCGCTCCGAGCAGTACTTC
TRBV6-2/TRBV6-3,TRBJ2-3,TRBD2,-,CASSLGTSGGTDTQYF,TGTGCCAGCAGCCTCGGGACTAGCGGGGGAACAGATACGCAGTATTTT
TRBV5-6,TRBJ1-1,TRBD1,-,CASSLGTGLTEAFF,TGTGCCAGCAGCTTGGGGACAGGGCTAACTGAAGCTTTCTTT
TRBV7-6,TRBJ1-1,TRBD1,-,CASSSLQGVNTEAFF,TGTGCCAGCAGCTCCCTACAGGGGGTGAACACTGAAGCTTTCTTT
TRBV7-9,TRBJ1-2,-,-,CASSSFQGGYTF,TGTGCCAGCAGCTCGTTCCAGGGGGGCTACACCTTC
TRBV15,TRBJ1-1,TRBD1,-,CATSREQGATDTEAFF,TGTGCCACCAGCAGAGAGCAGGGGGCAACGGACACTGAAGCTTTCTTT
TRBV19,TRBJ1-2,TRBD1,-,CASSTPPRTGGFGYTF,TGTGCCAGTAGTACCCCACCTCGGACAGGGGGATTTGGCTACACCTTC
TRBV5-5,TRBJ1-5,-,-,CASSLGFRRDNQPQHF,TGTGCCAGCAGCTTGGGGTTTCGGAGGGACAATCAGCCCCAGCATTTT
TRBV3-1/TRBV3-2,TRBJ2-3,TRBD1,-,CASSQPGQDTDTQYF,TGTGCCAGCAGCCAACCGGGACAGGACACAGATACGCAGTATTTT
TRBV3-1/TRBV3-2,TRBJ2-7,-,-,CASSPPGLVYEQYF,TGTGCCAGCAGCCCCCCGGGACTGGTCTACGAGCAGTACTTC
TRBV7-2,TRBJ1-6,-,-,CASSLAGLAVNSPLHF,TGTGCCAGCAGCTTGGCAGGGTTGGCAGTGAATTCACCCCTCCACTTT
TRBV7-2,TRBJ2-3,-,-,CASSLRRGLTDTQYF,TGTGCCAGCAGCTTACGGCGGGGGCTCACAGATACGCAGTATTTT
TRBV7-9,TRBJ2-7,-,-,CASSSTAGAPEQYF,TGTGCCAGCAGCTCCACCGCCGGAGCCCCCGAGCAGTACTTC
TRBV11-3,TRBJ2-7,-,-,CASSLRAADYYEQYF,TGTGCCAGCAGCTTAAGGGCAGCCGACTACTACGAGCAGTACTTC
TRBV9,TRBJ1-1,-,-,CASSPMGGFTEAFF,TGTGCCAGCAGCCCCATGGGGGGTTTCACTGAAGCTTTCTTT
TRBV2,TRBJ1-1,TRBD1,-,CASTPGQGSWNTEAFF,TGTGCCAGCACCCCAGGACAGGGAAGTTGGAACACTGAAGCTTTCTTT
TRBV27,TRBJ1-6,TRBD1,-,CATGQVSYNSPLHF,TGTGCCACTGGACAGGTCTCCTATAATTCACCCCTCCACTTT
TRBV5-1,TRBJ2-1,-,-,CASRDSLDNEQFF,TGCGCCAGCAGGGACAGTTTGGACAATGAGCAGTTCTTC
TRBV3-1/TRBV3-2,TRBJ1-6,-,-,CASSQVSGDSPLHF,TGTGCCAGCAGCCAAGTGAGCGGGGATTCACCCCTCCACTTT
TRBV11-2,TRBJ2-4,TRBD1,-,CASSPIKDRAINIQYF,TGTGCCAGCAGCCCTATAAAAGACAGGGCCATAAACATTCAGTACTTC
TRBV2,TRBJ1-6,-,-,CASSQEGGGVSWGSPLHF,TGTGCCAGCAGTCAAGAGGGAGGTGGGGTGAGTTGGGGTTCACCCCTCCACTTT
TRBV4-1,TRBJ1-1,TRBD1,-,CASSQQSAGQSEAFF,TGCGCCAGCAGCCAACAGAGTGCGGGACAGTCTGAAGCTTTCTTT
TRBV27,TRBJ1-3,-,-,CASSLGGASGNTIYF,TGTGCCAGCAGTTTAGGAGGGGCCTCTGGAAACACCATATATTTT
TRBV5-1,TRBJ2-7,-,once,CASSLRSTVAYEQYF,TGCGCCAGCAGCTTGCGTTCGACAGTAGCCTACGAGCAGTACTTC
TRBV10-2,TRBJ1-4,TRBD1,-,CASSHPAGTGDEKLFF,TGCGCCAGCAGTCACCCCGCCGGGACAGGGGATGAAAAACTGTTTTTT
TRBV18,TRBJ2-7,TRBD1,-,CASSTPGQGIYEQYF,TGTGCCAGCTCAACGCCGGGACAGGGGATCTACGAGCAGTACTTC
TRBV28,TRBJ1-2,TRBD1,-,CASSFPGDRVRGYGYTF,TGTGCCAGCAGTTTCCCCGGGGACAGGGTCAGAGGTTATGGCTACACCTTC
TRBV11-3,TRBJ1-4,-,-,CASSLEPKGRVPTNEKLFF,TGTGCCAGCAGCTTAGAGCCAAAGGGGAGGGTACCAACTAATGAAAAACTGTTTTTT
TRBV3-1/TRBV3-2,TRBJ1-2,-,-,CASSHLTGSENGYTF,TGTGCCAGCAGTCACTTAACGGGGAGCGAAAATGGCTACACCTTC
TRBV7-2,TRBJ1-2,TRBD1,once,CASSFGQGGSGYTF,TGTGCCAGCAGCTTTGGACAGGGAGGGAGTGGCTACACCTTC
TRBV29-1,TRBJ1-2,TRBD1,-,CSVGQGYGYTF,TGCAGCGTGGGACAGGGCTATGGCTACACCTTC
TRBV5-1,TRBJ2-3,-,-,CASSSTITGSTDTQYF,TGCGCCAGCAGCTCGACGATCACAGGGAGCACAGATACGCAGTATTTT
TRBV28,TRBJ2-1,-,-,CASSFLGGYNEQFF,TGTGCCAGCAGTTTTTTAGGAGGCTACAATGAGCAGTTCTTC
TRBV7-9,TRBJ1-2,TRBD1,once,CASILDRDNYGYTF,TGTGCCAGCATCCTAGACAGGGACAACTATGGCTACACCTTC
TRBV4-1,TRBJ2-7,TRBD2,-,CASSQGGGQYF,TGCGCCAGCAGCCAAGGCGGGGGGCAGTACTTC
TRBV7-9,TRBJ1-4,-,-,CASSPLTEKLFF,TGTGCCAGCAGCCCACTAACCGAAAAACTGTTTTTT
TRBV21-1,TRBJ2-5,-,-,CASSKGRGGARVETQYF,TGTGCCAGCAGCAAAGGGAGGGGGGGCGCAAGGGTAGAGACCCAGTACTTC
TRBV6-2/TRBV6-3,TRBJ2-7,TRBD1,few,CASSQRDREFYEQYF,TGTGCCAGCAGTCAGAGGGACAGGGAATTCTACGAGCAGTACTTC
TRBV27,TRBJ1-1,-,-,CASSLRGMTTEAFF,TGTGCCAGCAGTTTAAGAGGCATGACCACTGAAGCTTTCTTT
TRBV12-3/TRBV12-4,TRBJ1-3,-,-,CASRRSSGNTIYF,TGTGCCAGCAGACGGAGCTCTGGAAACACCATATATTTT
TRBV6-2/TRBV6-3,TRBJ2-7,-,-,CASSYEGRGSDEQYF,TGTGCCAGCAGTTACGAGGGCAGGGGCTCGGACGAGCAGTACTTC
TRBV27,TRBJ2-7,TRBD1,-,CASSFYGRRGYEQYF,TGTGCCAGCAGTTTCTACGGTCGCAGGGGGTACGAGCAGTACTTC
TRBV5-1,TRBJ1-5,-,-,CASSLGSGMGNQPQHF,TGCGCCAGCAGCTTAGGTTCAGGGATGGGGAATCAGCCCCAGCATTTT
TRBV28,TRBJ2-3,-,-,CASSPSTGGAKRGVRDTQYF,TGTGCCAGCAGTCCTTCGACAGGGGGCGCAAAGCGGGGGGTGAGAGATACGCAGTATTTT
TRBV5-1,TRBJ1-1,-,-,CASSQGITENTEAFF,TGCGCCAGCAGCCAGGGCATTACAGAAAACACTGAAGCTTTCTTT
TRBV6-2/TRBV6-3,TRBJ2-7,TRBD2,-,CASSYPVGERDSYEQYF,TGTGCCAGCAGTTACCCGGTAGGGGAGCGGGATTCCTACGAGCAGTACTTC
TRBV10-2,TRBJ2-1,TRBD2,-,CASSSSGGLKEQFF,TGCGCCAGCAGTAGTAGCGGGGGGCTCAAAGAGCAGTTCTTC
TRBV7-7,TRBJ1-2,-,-,CASSTRRFQGFQDGYTF,TGTGCCAGCAGCACCCGTCGATTTCAGGGCTTTCAGGATGGCTACACCTTC
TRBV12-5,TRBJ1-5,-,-,CASVVDSPNQPQHF,TGTGCTAGTGTTGTGGACAGCCCCAATCAGCCCCAGCATTTT